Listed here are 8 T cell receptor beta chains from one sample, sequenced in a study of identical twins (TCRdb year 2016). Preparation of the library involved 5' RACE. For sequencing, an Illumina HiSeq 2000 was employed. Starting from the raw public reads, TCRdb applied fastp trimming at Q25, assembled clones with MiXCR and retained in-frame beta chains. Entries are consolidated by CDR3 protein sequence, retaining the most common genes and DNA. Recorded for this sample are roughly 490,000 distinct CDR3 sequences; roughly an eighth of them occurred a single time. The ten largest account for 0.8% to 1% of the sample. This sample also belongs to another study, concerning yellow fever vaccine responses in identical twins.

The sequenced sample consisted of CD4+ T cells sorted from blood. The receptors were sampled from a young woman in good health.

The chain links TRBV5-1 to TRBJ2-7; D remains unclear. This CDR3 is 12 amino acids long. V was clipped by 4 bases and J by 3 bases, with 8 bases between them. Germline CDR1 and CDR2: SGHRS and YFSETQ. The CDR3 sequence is CASSGSIYEQYF. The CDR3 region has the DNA TGCGCCAGCAGCGGGTCTATCTACGAGCAGTACTTC.

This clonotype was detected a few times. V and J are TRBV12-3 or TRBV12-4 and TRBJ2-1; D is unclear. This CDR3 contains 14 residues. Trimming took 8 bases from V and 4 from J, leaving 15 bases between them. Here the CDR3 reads CASLVGGKYNEQFF. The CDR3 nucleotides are TGTGCCAGCTTAGTGGGCGGAAAATACAATGAGCAGTTCTTC.

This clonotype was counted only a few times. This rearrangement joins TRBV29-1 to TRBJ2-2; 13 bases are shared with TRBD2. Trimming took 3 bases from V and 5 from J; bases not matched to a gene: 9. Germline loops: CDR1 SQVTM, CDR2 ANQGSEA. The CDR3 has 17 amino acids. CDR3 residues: CSVDKGLAGPWTGELFF. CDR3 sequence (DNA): TGCAGCGTTGATAAGGGACTAGCGGGGCCTTGGACCGGGGAGCTGTTTTTT.

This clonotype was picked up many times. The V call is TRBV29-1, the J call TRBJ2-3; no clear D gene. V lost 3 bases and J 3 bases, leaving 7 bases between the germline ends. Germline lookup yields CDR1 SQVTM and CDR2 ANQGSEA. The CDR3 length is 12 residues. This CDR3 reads CSVDSGTDTQYF. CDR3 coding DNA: TGCAGCGTTGATTCCGGGACAGATACGCAGTATTTT.

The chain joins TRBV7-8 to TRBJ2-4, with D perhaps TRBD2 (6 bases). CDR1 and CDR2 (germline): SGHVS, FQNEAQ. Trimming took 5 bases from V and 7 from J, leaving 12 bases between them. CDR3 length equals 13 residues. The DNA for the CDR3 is TGTGCCAGCAGCACCATCGCGGGGAACATTCAGTACTTC. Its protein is CASSTIAGNIQYF.

As DNA, the CDR3 is TGCAGTGCAAGACAGGGGACTCTCCAAGAGACCCAGTACTTC. It specifies CSARQGTLQETQYF. The chain has TRBV20-1 and TRBJ2-5, with 8 positions matching TRBD1. This CDR3 has 14 amino acids. The germline V gene encodes CDR1 DFQATT and CDR2 SNEGSKA (reference sequence). Germline trimming cut 6 bases from V and 1 base from J; bases unmatched to any gene: 7.

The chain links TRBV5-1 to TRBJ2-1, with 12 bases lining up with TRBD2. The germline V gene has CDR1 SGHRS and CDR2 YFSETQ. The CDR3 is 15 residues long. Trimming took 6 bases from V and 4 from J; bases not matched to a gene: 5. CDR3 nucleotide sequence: TGCGCCAGCACCGCTAGCGGGGGGGGTTACAATGAGCAGTTCTTC. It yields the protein CASTASGGGYNEQFF.

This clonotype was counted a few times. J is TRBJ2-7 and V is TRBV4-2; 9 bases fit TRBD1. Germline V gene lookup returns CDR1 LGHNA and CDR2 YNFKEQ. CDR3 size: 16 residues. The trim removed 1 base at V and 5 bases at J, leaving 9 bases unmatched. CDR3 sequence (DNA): TGTGCCAGCAGCCAAGTTTCCGGGACAGGGTCCCACGAGCAGTACTTC. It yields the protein CASSQVSGTGSHEQYF.